These 13 T cell receptor beta chains came from one sample sequenced in a study of beta chain features in type 1 diabetes. Reverse transcription of all isolated RNA meant that expressed TCRB transcripts were sequenced. Profiling relied on immunoSEQ multiplex PCR, and the TCRdb table lists in-frame clones only, not all of them. The sample has 400,000 to 600,000 clones, around 28% seen once. The sequencing input was naive CD4+ T cells from blood. The receptors here all came from a man between 18 and 29 years old in good health.

This clone showed up just a few times. It is unclear where the CDR3 begins or ends on the DNA, so no DNA is shown, and the CDR3 is as TCRdb lists it. The chain links TRBV4-3 to TRBJ2-5; no DNA check was done on the table's D call, TRBD2. The germline V gene encodes CDR1 LGHNA and CDR2 YSLEER. The CDR3 region is 14 residues in length, termini included. The CDR3 sequence is CASSQDTAALTQYF.

The chain carries TRBV5-1 and TRBJ2-5, with 7 bases fitting TRBD2. V trimming: 0 bases; J trimming: 0 bases; junction bases outside the gene matches: 5. Germline values: CDR1 SGHRS, CDR2 YFSETQ. The CDR3 spans 16 residues. CDR3 region: CASSLGLAVNQETQYF. The CDR3 DNA follows: TGCGCCAGCAGCTTGGGCCTAGCGGTAAACCAAGAGACCCAGTACTTC.

The V gene is TRBV5-4, the J gene TRBJ2-7, with D hard to call. The V gene lost 0 bases and the J gene lost 0 bases, with 13 bases spanning the gap. There are 16 residues in the CDR3. Germline V CDR1 and CDR2: SGHNT, YYREEE (reference sequence). CDR3 nucleotide sequence: TGTGCCAGCAGCTTGGACCTAGTAGCTAGCTCCTACGAGCAGTACTTC. Residues: CASSLDLVASSYEQYF. Supplemented by reference TRBV5-4 and TRBJ2-7, the full variable domain reads ETGVTQSPTHLIKTRGQQVTLRCSSQSGHNTVSWYQQALGQGPQFIFQYYREEENGRGNFPPRFSGLQFPNYSSELNVNALELDDSALYLCASSLDLVASSYEQYFGPGTRLTVT.

The chain uses TRBV2 and TRBJ2-7, with 8 bases that match TRBD2. Unmatched junction bases numbered 3, after V lost 2 bases and J lost 3 bases. This CDR3 is 14 amino acids long. From germline, CDR1 is SNHLY and CDR2 FYNNEI. The CDR3 DNA is TGTGCCAGCAGTGAACGTAGCGGGGTCTACGAGCAGTACTTC. Residues: CASSERSGVYEQYF.

The sample holds a few counts of this clone. The V and J genes are TRBV4-3 and TRBJ2-6, with D perhaps TRBD1 or TRBD2 (5 bases each). Per the germline V gene, CDR1 is LGHNA and CDR2 is YSLEER. V was cut by 1 base and J by 0 bases, with 25 bases left in between. This CDR3 is built from 22 residues. The CDR3 region is CASSQVYWPGRPRDSGANVLTF. CDR3 nucleotides: TGCGCCAGCAGCCAAGTTTATTGGCCGGGACGGCCGAGGGACTCTGGGGCCAACGTCCTGACTTTC.

The genes are TRBV29-1 and TRBJ2-1; weak D call: TRBD2 (5 bases). Deletions cut 6 bases from V and 11 bases from J, with 14 bases between. Germline V lookup: CDR1 SQVTM, CDR2 ANQGSEA. This CDR3 region has 11 residues. The DNA for the CDR3 is TGCAGCGTAGCCCCGGGGAACAAGCAGTTCTTC. Its translation is CSVAPGNKQFF.

The CDR3, as DNA: TGTGCCAGCAGTTTCCTAGCGGGATTGGGGGAGACCCAGTACTTC. Translated: CASSFLAGLGETQYF. The chain joins TRBV27 to TRBJ2-5, with 9 bases identical to TRBD2. Germline values: CDR1 MNHEY, CDR2 SMNVEV (reference sequence). The CDR3 loop spans 15 amino acids. V lost 3 bases and J lost 5; bases outside the gene matches: 7.

This chain connects TRBV29-1 to TRBJ1-4; perhaps TRBD1 as D (5 bases). The CDR3 runs to 12 residues. The V gene's germline CDR1 is SQVTM and CDR2 ANQGSEA. The V and J ends lost 5 bases and 7 bases respectively, with 11 bases between them. CDR3 amino acids: CSVRAGTEKLFF. DNA of the CDR3: TGCAGCGTTCGGGCAGGGACTGAAAAACTGTTTTTT.

In this sample, this clone turned up a few times. The chain is built from TRBV28 and TRBJ2-1; TRBD2 agrees at 8 bases. V shed 9 bases, J shed 4 bases, and the junction held 8 bases outside the gene matches. There are 14 residues in the CDR3. The germline gives CDR1 MDHEN, CDR2 SYDVKM. CDR3 amino acids: CASNLAGLYNEQFF. The CDR3 nucleotides are TGTGCCAGTAATCTAGCGGGCCTGTACAATGAGCAGTTCTTC.

The sample holds a few counts of this clone. The sample has other DNA sequences that encode this CDR3 too. The rearrangement uses TRBV29-1 and TRBJ2-7, with a weak D call TRBD2 (6 bases). This CDR3 comprises 13 residues. CDR1 is SQVTM and CDR2 is ANQGSEA in the germline V gene. The V and J ends lost 6 bases and 3 bases respectively, with 15 bases between them. The DNA for the CDR3 is TGCAGCGTGCGGGAAGGGGACGGCTACGAGCAGTACTTC. Translated: CSVREGDGYEQYF.

The rearrangement joins TRBV11-2 to TRBJ1-4; TRBD1 might be the D (6 bases). CDR1 SGHAT and CDR2 FQNNGV come from the germline V gene. The CDR3 has 13 amino acids. Trimming took off 5 bases at V and 7 bases at J, with 11 bases between the two ends. The CDR3 is CASSPLTGEKLFF. The CDR3 bases are TGTGCCAGCAGCCCCTTGACAGGTGAAAAACTGTTTTTT.

For the CDR3, the DNA is TGTGCCAGCAGCATCCCGGAGCCGGGAGAGACCCAGTACTTC. It yields the protein CASSIPEPGETQYF. The V gene is TRBV7-2, the J gene TRBJ2-5; D gene unclear. The CDR3 extends over 14 amino acids. Trimming removed 5 bases from V and 4 bases from J, with 14 bases in between. Per the germline V gene, CDR1 is SGHTA and CDR2 is FQGNSA. Using reference TRBV7-2 and TRBJ2-5 for the parts outside the CDR3, the full variable domain is GAGVSQSPSNKVTEKGKDVELRCDPISGHTALYWYRQSLGQGLEFLIYFQGNSAPDKSGLPSDRFSAERTGGSVSTLTIQRTQQEDSAVYLCASSIPEPGETQYFGPGTRLLVL.

This clone was found a few times. Germline is not matched at one junction end, which may reflect a read error. The J gene is TRBJ2-1, the V gene TRBV9; 8 bases agree with TRBD2. In germline, CDR1 is SGDLS, CDR2 YYNGEE. There are 14 residues in the CDR3. CDR3 protein: CASSVGSREGRLLF. The CDR3 nucleotides read TGTGCCAGCAGCGTAGGGTCTCGGGAGGGCCGACTGCTCTTC.